A selection of T cell receptor beta chains follows, all from one sample in a study of technical replicates of blood from several donors. Only in-frame clones appear in the TCRdb table, and some are missing; sequencing was by immunoSEQ multiplex PCR. The sample contains around 70,000 clones, 93% of which appear only once. The source material was T cells isolated from PBMCs. The receptor set was obtained from a human donor in good health. Each CDR3 is given with its conserved first and last residue. Fields, in order: V gene, CDR3 protein.

TRBV6-5 | CASSYDSREQYF
TRBV6-5 | CASSYSTVPPSETQYF
TRBV5-5 | CASSLLNGYEQYF
TRBV9 | CASSVGQGPLGETQYF
TRBV9 | CASSARAGASENEQFF
TRBV4-1 | CASSHVGRTYEQYF
TRBV12-5 | CASGLGGLAGGGGNEQFF
TRBV7-9 | CASSLDYRANQETQYF
TRBV5-6 | CASSLVGLAGRSYEQYF
TRBV19 | CASSEGLGVKNIQYF
TRBV4-1 | CASSTGLNEKLFF
TRBV6-5 | CASTTGTDTQYF
TRBV29-1 | CSVEETPFGELFF
TRBV5-1 | CASSPRLAGGGDTQYF
TRBV4-1 | CASRALYRENQPQHF